These T cell receptor beta chains were read from a single sample in a study of blood T cell repertoires in COVID-19. Repertoires were generated with immunoSEQ multiplex PCR, while TCRdb's copy carries only in-frame clones and drops some. The sample shows 250,000 to 350,000 clones, roughly 83% of them seen only once. Input material: peripheral blood. The receptors shown here come from a human donor with COVID-19, enrolled during active disease. The donor label of this sample is uncertain. Each CDR3 is given with its conserved first and last residue. The D gene is left open where the match is weak. Only some rows state a clone size, as once, few, many or a class for expanded clones.

abundance	v_gene	j_gene	d_gene	CDR3aa	CDR3nt
NA	TRBV30	TRBJ2-3	TRBD2	CAWSAPSGRLGDTQYF	TGTGCCTGGAGCGCACCCAGCGGGAGGCTGGGAGATACGCAGTATTTT
once	TRBV28	TRBJ1-5	TRBD1	CASSLVRTGGPFGYQPQHF	TGTGCCAGCAGTTTAGTTCGGACAGGGGGCCCCTTCGGATATCAGCCCCAGCATTTT
NA	TRBV7-9	TRBJ2-1	TRBD2	CASSLPPRLAGRGNEQFF	TGTGCCAGCAGCTTGCCACCCCGACTAGCGGGACGGGGGAATGAGCAGTTCTTC
NA	TRBV19	TRBJ1-5	TRBD1	CASSRPRTGANQPQHF	TGTGCCAGTAGTCGACCTCGGACAGGGGCGAATCAGCCCCAGCATTTT
NA	TRBV28	TRBJ1-2	TRBD1	CASSLSEGGSGYGYTF	TGTGCCAGCAGTTTATCCGAAGGGGGCTCGGGCTATGGCTACACCTTC
NA	TRBV28	TRBJ1-5	TRBD1	CASSSLQGFSHQPQHF	TGTGCCAGCAGTTCCTTACAGGGGTTCTCACATCAGCCCCAGCATTTT
NA	TRBV6-4	TRBJ1-5	NA	CASSLGRGNSNQPQHF	TGTGCCAGCAGCTTGGGCAGGGGTAATAGCAATCAGCCCCAGCATTTT
NA	TRBV28	TRBJ1-1	TRBD1	CASRRQGLWTEAFF	TGTGCCAGCAGAAGACAGGGCTTATGGACTGAAGCTTTCTTT
NA	TRBV20-1	TRBJ1-1	NA	CSASWGPEAFF	TGCAGTGCTAGTTGGGGCCCTGAAGCTTTCTTT
NA	TRBV7-3	TRBJ2-7	NA	CASSLTASSYEQYF	TGTGCCAGCAGCTTAACAGCTTCGTCCTACGAGCAGTACTTC
NA	TRBV6-5	TRBJ2-1	TRBD2	CASIGLAGGIEQFF	TGTGCCAGCATTGGGCTAGCGGGAGGTATTGAGCAGTTCTTC
NA	TRBV6-5	TRBJ1-3	NA	CASSRGPSSGNTIYF	TGTGCCAGCAGCCGTGGGCCCTCCTCTGGAAACACCATATATTTT
NA	TRBV11-2	TRBJ2-1	TRBD2	CASSLDFGTSEFF	TGTGCCAGCAGCTTAGATTTTGGGACTAGCGAGTTCTTC
NA	TRBV9	TRBJ2-7	NA	CASSEQGSSYEQYF	TGTGCCAGCAGCGAACAGGGAAGCTCCTACGAGCAGTACTTC
NA	TRBV7-3	TRBJ1-1	NA	CASSFSGTTEAFF	TGTGCCAGCAGCTTTTCAGGGACTACTGAAGCTTTCTTT
NA	TRBV5-4	TRBJ2-1	TRBD2	CASSSAPTTSGRVNEQFF	TGTGCCAGCAGCTCGGCCCCCACGACTAGCGGGAGGGTCAATGAGCAGTTCTTC
NA	TRBV5-1	TRBJ2-2	TRBD2	CASSPGLAGSNTGELFF	TGCGCCAGCAGCCCTGGACTAGCGGGATCGAACACCGGGGAGCTGTTTTTT
once	TRBV11-3	TRBJ2-3	TRBD2	CASSLGTSGTSGTQYF	TGTGCCAGCAGCTTAGGAACCTCCGGGACTAGCGGGACGCAGTATTTT
NA	TRBV10-1	TRBJ2-7	TRBD1	CATLDRGYEQYF	TGCGCCACCTTAGACAGGGGATACGAGCAGTACTTC
NA	TRBV6-2/TRBV6-3	TRBJ2-2	TRBD2	CASSSQVAGDTGELFF	TGTGCCAGCAGTTCCCAGGTGGCGGGAGATACCGGGGAGCTGTTTTTT
NA	TRBV5-6	TRBJ2-4	TRBD1	CASSVTGTGTIQYF	TGTGCCAGCAGCGTAACCGGGACAGGGACCATTCAGTACTTC
NA	TRBV5-4	TRBJ2-7	TRBD2	CASSLGLAGGYEQYF	TGTGCCAGCAGCTTGGGACTAGCGGGAGGCTACGAGCAGTACTTC
NA	TRBV18	TRBJ2-7	NA	CASSTGSHEQYF	TGTGCCAGCTCAACAGGGTCCCACGAGCAGTACTTC
NA	TRBV11-2	TRBJ2-3	TRBD2	CASSLEGLAYTDTQYF	TGTGCCAGCAGCTTAGAGGGACTAGCGTACACAGATACGCAGTATTTT
NA	TRBV4-3	TRBJ2-1	TRBD2	CASSQVPSMGRGEQFF	TGCGCCAGCAGCCAAGTCCCCTCGATGGGGAGGGGAGAGCAGTTCTTC
NA	TRBV19	TRBJ1-1	NA	CASSIISVNTEAFF	TGTGCCAGTAGTATTATTTCAGTGAACACTGAAGCTTTCTTT
few	TRBV5-4	TRBJ2-1	TRBD2	CASSIAGEHEQFF	TGTGCCAGCAGTATAGCGGGAGAACATGAGCAGTTCTTC
NA	TRBV10-1	TRBJ1-2	TRBD1	CASSSTGGGDGYTF	TGCGCCAGCAGTTCGACAGGGGGGGGAGATGGCTACACCTTC
NA	TRBV7-9	TRBJ2-2	NA	CASTTGSNTGELFF	TGTGCCAGTACAACAGGGTCGAACACCGGGGAGCTGTTTTTT
NA	TRBV10-3	TRBJ2-7	TRBD2	CAIRLAGGRYEQYF	TGTGCCATCAGACTAGCGGGAGGGCGATACGAGCAGTACTTC
many	TRBV20-1	TRBJ1-2	NA	CSAPYYGYTF	TGCAGTGCTCCTTACTATGGCTACACCTTC
NA	TRBV5-1	TRBJ2-7	TRBD1	CASSLRQGGFYEQYF	TGCGCCAGCAGCTTACGACAGGGGGGGTTCTACGAGCAGTACTTC
few	TRBV18	TRBJ2-1	TRBD1	CASSPTGTGNDEQFF	TGTGCCAGCTCACCCACCGGGACAGGGAATGATGAGCAGTTCTTC
NA	TRBV5-1	TRBJ2-1	TRBD2	CASVTGGEYNEQFF	TGCGCCAGCGTTACGGGAGGGGAGTACAATGAGCAGTTCTTC
NA	TRBV3-1/TRBV3-2	TRBJ1-6	TRBD1	CASSLDGTGVNSPLHF	TGTGCCAGCAGTCTTGACGGGACAGGGGTTAATTCACCCCTCCACTTT
NA	TRBV29-1	TRBJ1-5	TRBD1	CSVSGTGGAFNQPQHF	TGCAGCGTGTCCGGGACAGGGGGCGCCTTTAATCAGCCCCAGCATTTT
NA	TRBV28	TRBJ1-1	NA	CASSPPGWSTEAFF	TGTGCCAGCAGCCCCCCGGGGTGGAGCACTGAAGCTTTCTTT
NA	TRBV30	TRBJ1-6	NA	CAWNLKLNSPLHF	TGTGCCTGGAACCTAAAACTTAATTCACCCCTCCACTTT
few	TRBV7-2	TRBJ1-2	TRBD1	CASSLAWTGFGGYTF	TGTGCCAGCAGCTTAGCATGGACAGGGTTTGGTGGCTACACCTTC
NA	TRBV29-1	TRBJ2-3	TRBD2	CSVTTSGSTDTQYF	TGCAGCGTAACTACTAGCGGGAGCACAGATACGCAGTATTTT
NA	TRBV5-1	TRBJ2-3	NA	CASSLIAGNTDTQYF	TGCGCCAGCAGCCTGATTGCGGGAAACACAGATACGCAGTATTTT
NA	TRBV7-3	TRBJ1-1	NA	CASSLLQGNTEAFF	TGTGCCAGCAGCTTATTACAGGGGAACACTGAAGCTTTCTTT
once	TRBV6-1	TRBJ2-3	NA	CASSEARVMRGTPDTQYF	TGTGCCAGCAGTGAAGCGAGGGTCATGAGGGGGACCCCAGATACGCAGTATTTT
NA	TRBV11-2	TRBJ2-7	NA	CASSLSDSPIYEQYF	TGTGCCAGCAGCTTATCGGACTCGCCGATCTACGAGCAGTACTTC
NA	TRBV28	TRBJ2-2	NA	CASAYGRNTGELFF	TGTGCCTCCGCTTATGGCAGGAACACCGGGGAGCTGTTTTTT
NA	TRBV4-3	TRBJ2-1	NA	CASSFRLDGYNEQFF	TGCGCCAGCAGCTTTCGACTAGACGGATACAATGAGCAGTTCTTC
NA	TRBV19	TRBJ1-2	TRBD1	CASSPTGSNYGYTF	TGTGCCAGCTCCCCGACAGGGAGTAACTATGGCTACACCTTC
NA	TRBV6-2/TRBV6-3	TRBJ2-1	TRBD2	CASSKGLALDEQFF	TGTGCCAGCAGTAAGGGACTAGCCCTCGATGAGCAGTTCTTC
NA	TRBV5-1	TRBJ2-6	NA	CVSGRGTGANVLTF	TGCGTCAGCGGAAGGGGAACCGGGGCCAACGTCCTGACTTTC
NA	TRBV5-1	TRBJ2-2	TRBD1	CASIPSTGITGELFF	TGCGCCAGCATCCCCTCGACAGGGATCACCGGGGAGCTGTTTTTT
NA	TRBV3-1/TRBV3-2	TRBJ1-3	TRBD1	CASSPPNRDRLSGNTIYF	TGTGCCAGCAGCCCTCCCAACCGGGACAGGCTCTCTGGAAACACCATATATTTT
few	TRBV19	TRBJ2-7	NA	CASSERGSSLSEQYF	TGTGCCAGTAGTGAAAGGGGGTCTAGTTTGAGTGAGCAGTACTTC
once	TRBV3-1/TRBV3-2	TRBJ2-7	TRBD1	CASSHLAGGHEQYF	TGTGCCAGCAGCCATCTCGCAGGGGGTCACGAGCAGTACTTC
NA	TRBV19	TRBJ1-5	NA	CASSPGLLDLQPQHF	TGTGCCAGTAGCCCTGGACTTCTCGACCTACAGCCCCAGCATTTT
NA	TRBV5-5	TRBJ2-3	NA	CASSQVVGQLGQYF	TGTGCCAGCAGTCAAGTCGTTGGACAGTTAGGGCAGTATTTT